Listed below are T cell receptor beta chains from one sample, sequenced in a study of breast tumors, draining lymph nodes, adjacent tissues. In TCRdb, the multiplex PCR reads were re-called with MiXCR into one record per CDR3 protein. The sample includes roughly 86,000 distinct CDR3 sequences, about 21% of them seen just once. The sample taken for sequencing was axillary lymph node tissue. These receptor sequences come from a female donor with breast cancer. Some clones in this sample may be carry-over from other donors' samples. Each CDR3 is given with its conserved first and last residue. A D gene is named only where the DNA matches it firmly. A row's size may be missing; if present it is once, few, many or a size class.

D | J | size | V | DNA | CDR3
NA | TRBJ2-7 | many | TRBV9 | TGTGCCAGCAGCGTCGGGACTGCAACCTACGAGCAGTACTTC | CASSVGTATYEQYF
TRBD1 | TRBJ2-2 | many | TRBV25-1 | TGTGCCAGCAGCCCCAGGGGGCGCGGCACCGGGGAGCTGTTTTTT | CASSPRGRGTGELFF
NA | TRBJ2-5 | many | TRBV6-5 | TGTGCCAGCAGTTACTCAGGCCCCCAAGAGACCCAGTACTTC | CASSYSGPQETQYF
TRBD2 | TRBJ2-5 | NA | TRBV18 | TGTGCCAGCTCTAGACTAGCGGGGACCCAAGAGACCCAGTACTTC | CASSRLAGTQETQYF
TRBD1 | TRBJ2-5 | few | TRBV28 | TGTGCCAGCAGCCGGGGACAGGTCCAAGAGACCCAGTACTTC | CASSRGQVQETQYF
TRBD2 | TRBJ2-1 | NA | TRBV11-3 | TGTGCCAGCAGCTCCGCCTCGGGACTAGCGGGAAATGAGCAGTTCTTC | CASSSASGLAGNEQFF
NA | TRBJ1-4 | many | TRBV6-5 | TGTGCCAGCAGTGGGACACTGGATGAAAAACTGTTTTTT | CASSGTLDEKLFF
NA | TRBJ2-1 | few | TRBV30 | TGTGCCTGGAGGGGGAGGAGCTCCTACAATGAGCAGTTCTTC | CAWRGRSSYNEQFF
NA | TRBJ1-2 | NA | TRBV28 | TGTGCCAGCAGTTTCTCGGCACAAATTACGGGCTACACCTTC | CASSFSAQITGYTF
NA | TRBJ2-1 | many | TRBV6-2/TRBV6-3 | TGTGCCAGCAGTCAGCGAAACTACAATGAGCAGTTCTTC | CASSQRNYNEQFF
NA | TRBJ2-2 | many | TRBV11-3 | TGTGCCAGCAGCCGAAAAGAGGGCACCGGGGAGCTGTTTTTT | CASSRKEGTGELFF
TRBD1 | TRBJ2-5 | many | TRBV6-1 | TGTGCCAGCACGACAGGGAATCACGAGACCCAGTACTTC | CASTTGNHETQYF
TRBD2 | TRBJ2-3 | NA | TRBV6-2/TRBV6-3 | TGTGCCAGCAGCCTCAGCGGGGGGCTCACAGATACGCAGTATTTT | CASSLSGGLTDTQYF
NA | TRBJ2-5 | NA | TRBV5-4 | TGTGCCAGCAGCTTGGGGCAGGGGGGGGGAGAGACCCAGTACTTC | CASSLGQGGGETQYF
TRBD1 | TRBJ1-5 | many | TRBV15 | TGTGCCACCAGTCAAGGAACCGGGACAGGGGATTTTCAGCCCCAGCATTTT | CATSQGTGTGDFQPQHF
TRBD1 | TRBJ2-5 | many | TRBV19 | TGTGCCAGTAGTTCCGTCTCAGCTCAGGGGGTAGGGACCCAGTACTTC | CASSSVSAQGVGTQYF
TRBD2 | TRBJ2-1 | many | TRBV20-1 | TGCAGCGGTGGACTAGCGGGAGGGTCTTACAATGAGCAGTTCTTC | CSGGLAGGSYNEQFF
NA | TRBJ1-5 | few | TRBV28 | TGTGCCATCAGGAAAGACAGACCCAATCAGCCCCAGCATTTT | CAIRKDRPNQPQHF
NA | TRBJ1-4 | many | TRBV7-2 | TGTGCCAGCACCTTGAGGGGCTCCTTGGCAACTAATGAAAAACTGTTTTTT | CASTLRGSLATNEKLFF
NA | TRBJ1-4 | many | TRBV5-5 | TGTGCCAGCAGCTTGTTCGGGTCAATGAATGAAAAACTGTTTTTT | CASSLFGSMNEKLFF
NA | TRBJ2-3 | many | TRBV12-3/TRBV12-4 | TGTGCCAGCAGCCCGACAGCGCACACAGATACGCAGTATTTT | CASSPTAHTDTQYF
NA | TRBJ2-5 | many | TRBV28 | TGTGCCAGCAGTTTTTTGGACACCCAAGAGACCCAGTACTTC | CASSFLDTQETQYF
TRBD1 | TRBJ1-6 | many | TRBV4-2 | TGTGCCAGCAGCCAAGATGGGGGCAGGGGGCTTTCACCCCTCCACTTT | CASSQDGGRGLSPLHF
NA | TRBJ2-7 | many | TRBV6-2/TRBV6-3 | TGTGCCAGCAGTTACTCACTCTCCTACGAGCAGTACTTC | CASSYSLSYEQYF
TRBD1 | TRBJ1-2 | many | TRBV11-2 | TGTGCCAGCAGCCCCCAAGGGGGCTTCTATGGCTACACCTTC | CASSPQGGFYGYTF
TRBD1 | TRBJ1-5 | few | TRBV19 | TGTGCCAGTAGGAACTGGGTCGGAGACAGGGCTCTTTATCAGCCCCAGCATTTT | CASRNWVGDRALYQPQHF
TRBD1 | TRBJ1-1 | NA | TRBV5-1 | TGCGCCAGCAGCACCGGACAGGGGGCGTACACTGAAGCTTTCTTT | CASSTGQGAYTEAFF
TRBD2 | TRBJ2-1 | many | TRBV7-2 | TGTGCCAGCAGCTCTACTAGCGGGTCGTACAATGAGCAGTTCTTC | CASSSTSGSYNEQFF
NA | TRBJ2-3 | many | TRBV5-6 | TGTGCCAGCAGGTCAAGCCTAGCGCCCGACTCTAATACGCAGTATTTT | CASRSSLAPDSNTQYF
NA | TRBJ1-2 | many | TRBV5-1 | TGCGCCAGCAGCTTGGGATCTTCAGGCTACACCTTC | CASSLGSSGYTF
TRBD1 | TRBJ2-2 | NA | TRBV28 | TGTGCCAGCAGAACATTGACAGGGTCGAACACCGGGGAGCTGTTTTTT | CASRTLTGSNTGELFF
TRBD2 | TRBJ2-1 | many | TRBV11-2 | TGTGCCAGCAGCTCCGGGACTAGCAATGAGCAGTTCTTC | CASSSGTSNEQFF
TRBD1 | TRBJ1-2 | few | TRBV28 | TGTGCCAGCAGCCAACAGGGGGAAGGCTACACCTTC | CASSQQGEGYTF
TRBD2 | TRBJ2-5 | many | TRBV7-7 | TGTGCTAGCAGCTTAGAGCGGGGGGCGACCCAGTACTTC | CASSLERGATQYF
NA | TRBJ2-1 | many | TRBV7-9 | TGTGCCAGCACCCAGGATCCCTCCTACAATGAGCAGTTCTTC | CASTQDPSYNEQFF
TRBD2 | TRBJ2-1 | many | TRBV7-9 | TGTGCCAGCAGCCAGGGACTAGCGGGAGAACCTCTCAATGAGCAGTTCTTC | CASSQGLAGEPLNEQFF
NA | TRBJ2-1 | many | TRBV19 | TGTGCCACAAGCTCGGGAGCCGGGAGAAGGAATGAGCAGTTCTTC | CATSSGAGRRNEQFF
TRBD2 | TRBJ2-1 | many | TRBV20-1 | TGCAGTGCAACGAATCTAGCGGGAGGGGAGAATGAGCAGTTCTTC | CSATNLAGGENEQFF
NA | TRBJ2-7 | NA | TRBV27 | TGTGCCAGCAGTTTAACCGGCGGGCCGCAGTACTTC | CASSLTGGPQYF
NA | TRBJ1-3 | many | TRBV5-4 | TGTGCCAGTTCGAACAGGGCTGGAAACACCATATATTTT | CASSNRAGNTIYF
TRBD2 | TRBJ2-3 | many | TRBV29-1 | TGCAGCGTGGGGGACCTAGCGGGAGGTCGGACAGATACGCAGTATTTT | CSVGDLAGGRTDTQYF
TRBD1 | TRBJ1-2 | few | TRBV28 | TGTGCCAGCAGCGGGACAGGGGGATTGGGCTACACCTTC | CASSGTGGLGYTF
NA | TRBJ2-7 | many | TRBV4-2 | TGTGCCAGCAGCCAAGTTGAGGCAGCTGATCCCTACGAGCAGTACTTC | CASSQVEAADPYEQYF
TRBD1 | TRBJ1-5 | medium-sized | TRBV6-1 | TGTGCCAGCAGCCGAAAGGGGACAGGGGGGAATCAGCCCCAGCATTTT | CASSRKGTGGNQPQHF
TRBD1 | TRBJ2-2 | many | TRBV2 | TGTGCCAGCAGTGTCGATGGACAGGGAACCGGGGAGCTGTTTTTT | CASSVDGQGTGELFF
NA | TRBJ2-1 | many | TRBV24-1 | TGTGCCACCAGTGATGGGGTTGGCAGGGGTGGAAAAAATGAGCAGTTCTTC | CATSDGVGRGGKNEQFF
NA | TRBJ1-4 | few | TRBV6-1 | TGTGCCAGCAGCCCCAGGACGGCCAATGAAAAACTGTTTTTT | CASSPRTANEKLFF
TRBD2 | TRBJ2-3 | many | TRBV7-2 | TGTGCCAGCAGCTTAAGGACTAGCGGACACACAGATACGCAGTATTTT | CASSLRTSGHTDTQYF
NA | TRBJ2-3 | many | TRBV4-3 | TGCGCCAGCAGCCAGGTGACAGACAATACGCAGTATTTT | CASSQVTDNTQYF
TRBD2 | TRBJ2-7 | NA | TRBV3-1 | TGTGCCAGCAGCCCGGGACTAGCGGCCCGCTCCTACGAGCAGTACTTC | CASSPGLAARSYEQYF
NA | TRBJ2-2 | many | TRBV6-2/TRBV6-3 | TGTGCCAGCTTAAGACAGACCAACACCGGGGAGCTGTTTTTT | CASLRQTNTGELFF
TRBD2 | TRBJ2-3 | many | TRBV2 | TGTGCCAGCAGGCGACTAGCGTCTACTACAGATACGCAGTATTTT | CASRRLASTTDTQYF
TRBD1 | TRBJ1-4 | few | TRBV6-4 | TGTGCCAGCAATAACCTAGGACAGGGCATGACTAATGAAAAACTGTTTTTT | CASNNLGQGMTNEKLFF
NA | TRBJ2-5 | few | TRBV13 | TGTGCCAGCAGCTTAGAAGGGGGGAGCCAAGGGACCCAGTACTTC | CASSLEGGSQGTQYF
NA | TRBJ2-3 | many | TRBV7-2 | TGTGCCAGCAGCTTAGCTACAGGCGGGGCCACAGATACGCAGTATTTT | CASSLATGGATDTQYF